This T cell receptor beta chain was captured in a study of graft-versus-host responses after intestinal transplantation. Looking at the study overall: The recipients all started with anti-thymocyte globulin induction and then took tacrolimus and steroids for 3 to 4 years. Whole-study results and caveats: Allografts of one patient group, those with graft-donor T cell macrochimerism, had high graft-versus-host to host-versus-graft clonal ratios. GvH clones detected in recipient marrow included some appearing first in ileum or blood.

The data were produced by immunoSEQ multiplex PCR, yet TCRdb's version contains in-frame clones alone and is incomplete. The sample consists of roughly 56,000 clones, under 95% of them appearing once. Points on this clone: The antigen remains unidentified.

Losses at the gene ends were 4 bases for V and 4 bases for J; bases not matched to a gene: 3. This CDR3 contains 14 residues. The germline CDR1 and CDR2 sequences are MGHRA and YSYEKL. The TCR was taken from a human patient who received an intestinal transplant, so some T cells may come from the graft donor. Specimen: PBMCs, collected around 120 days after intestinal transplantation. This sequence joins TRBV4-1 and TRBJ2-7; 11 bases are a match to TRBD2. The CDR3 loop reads CASSPRLAGYEQYF. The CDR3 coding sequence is TGCGCCAGCAGCCCCCGACTAGCGGGATACGAGCAGTACTTC.